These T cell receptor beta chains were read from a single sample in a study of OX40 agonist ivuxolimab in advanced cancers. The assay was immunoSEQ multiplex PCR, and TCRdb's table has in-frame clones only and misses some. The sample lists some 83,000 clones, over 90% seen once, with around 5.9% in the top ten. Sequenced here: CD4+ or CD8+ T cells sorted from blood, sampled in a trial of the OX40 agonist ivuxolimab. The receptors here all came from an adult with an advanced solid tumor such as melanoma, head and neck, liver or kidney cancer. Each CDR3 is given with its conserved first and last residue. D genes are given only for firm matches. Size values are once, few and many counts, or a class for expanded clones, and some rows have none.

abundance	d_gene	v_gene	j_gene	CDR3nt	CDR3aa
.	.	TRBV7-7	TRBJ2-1	TGTGCCAGCAGCTTAGCGCTCGCGGGATGGGGCAATGAGCAGTTCTTC	CASSLALAGWGNEQFF
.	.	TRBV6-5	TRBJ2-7	TGTGCCAGCAGTTACGGGAGACCCCCCTACGAGCAGTACTTC	CASSYGRPPYEQYF
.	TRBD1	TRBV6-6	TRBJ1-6	TGTGCCAGCAGTTACGTGACAGGGGAAAATTCACCCCTCCACTTT	CASSYVTGENSPLHF
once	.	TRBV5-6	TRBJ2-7	TGTGCCAGCAGCGAGCAGCCTTACGAGCAGTACTTC	CASSEQPYEQYF
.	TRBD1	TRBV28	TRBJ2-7	TGTGCCAGCAGTTTTCACAGGGGCCCCTACGAGCAGTACTTC	CASSFHRGPYEQYF
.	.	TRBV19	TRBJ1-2	TGTGCCAGTAGTATCGGGGATGGCTACACCTTC	CASSIGDGYTF
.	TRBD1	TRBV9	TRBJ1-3	TGTGCCAGCAGCGATTCGGACAGGGGAAACACCATATATTTT	CASSDSDRGNTIYF
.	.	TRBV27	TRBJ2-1	TGTGCCAGCAGTTTATCCGTTAGAGGAAACTACAATGAGCAGTTCTTC	CASSLSVRGNYNEQFF
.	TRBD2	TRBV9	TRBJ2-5	TGTGCCAGCAGCGTCGGCGGGAGTGGGGAGACCCAGTACTTC	CASSVGGSGETQYF
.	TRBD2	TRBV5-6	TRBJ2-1	TGTGCCAGCAGCTTGGGGGTAGCGGGAGGTGAGCAGTTCTTC	CASSLGVAGGEQFF
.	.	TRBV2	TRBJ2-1	TGTGCCAGCAGTGTATGGGGAAATGAGCAGTTCTTC	CASSVWGNEQFF
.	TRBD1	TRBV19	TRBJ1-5	TGTGCCAGTAGAACCGCCGGGACAGGGGGAAATCAGCCCCAGCATTTT	CASRTAGTGGNQPQHF
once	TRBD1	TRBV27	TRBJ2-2	TGTGCCAGCAGTTTATCGGCAGGGGGCATGGGGGAGCTGTTTTTT	CASSLSAGGMGELFF
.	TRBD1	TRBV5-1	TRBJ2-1	TGCGCCAGCAGCCCTCCGGGACAGGGATACAATGAGCAGTTCTTC	CASSPPGQGYNEQFF
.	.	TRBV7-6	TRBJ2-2	TGTGCCAGCAGCTTAGCCGACGCGAACACCGGGGAGCTGTTTTTT	CASSLADANTGELFF
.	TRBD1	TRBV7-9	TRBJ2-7	TGTGCCAGCAGCCAAACAGGGGGATACGAGCAGTACTTC	CASSQTGGYEQYF
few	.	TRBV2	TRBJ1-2	TGTGCCAGCAGTGGGGCCATGGACTATGGCTACACCTTC	CASSGAMDYGYTF
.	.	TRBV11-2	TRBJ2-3	TGTGCCAGCAGCCCGCGGACTCGATCTAGCACAGATACGCAGTATTTT	CASSPRTRSSTDTQYF
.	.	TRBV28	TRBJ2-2	TGTGCCAGCAGTTTATATACAGTAGACACCGGGGAGCTGTTTTTT	CASSLYTVDTGELFF
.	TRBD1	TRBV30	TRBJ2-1	TGTGCCTGGAGTGGGGACCCGACAGGGGCGAACAATGAGCAGTTCTTC	CAWSGDPTGANNEQFF
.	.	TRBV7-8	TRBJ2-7	TGTGCCAGCCGCCAGGGAGGTAGATACGAGCAGTACTTC	CASRQGGRYEQYF
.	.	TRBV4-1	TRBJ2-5	TGCGCCAGCAGCCTAATAGGGGGGGGGACGGGAGAGACCCAGTACTTC	CASSLIGGGTGETQYF
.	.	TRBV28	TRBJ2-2	TGTGCCAGCAGTAACCCAGTTAACACCGGGGAGCTGTTTTTT	CASSNPVNTGELFF
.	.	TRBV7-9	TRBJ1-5	TGTGCCAGCAGCAATAACCATCAGCCCCAGCATTTT	CASSNNHQPQHF
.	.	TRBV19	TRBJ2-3	TGTGCCAGTAGCAACCCTCGGGACGGGTACGGGATCCCAGATACGCAGTATTTT	CASSNPRDGYGIPDTQYF
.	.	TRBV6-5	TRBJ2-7	TGTGCCAGCAGTAATCGGGACTCCTCCTACGAGCAGTACTTC	CASSNRDSSYEQYF
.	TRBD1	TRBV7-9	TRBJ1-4	TGTGCCAGCAGCTTTGGGACAGGGTATGAAAAACTGTTTTTT	CASSFGTGYEKLFF
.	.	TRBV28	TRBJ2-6	TGTGCCAGCAGTTTATACCGTTACCCGACAGTCTCTGGGGCCAACGTCCTGACTTTC	CASSLYRYPTVSGANVLTF
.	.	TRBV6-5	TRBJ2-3	TGTGCCAGCACCAGACAGGACCACACAGATACGCAGTATTTT	CASTRQDHTDTQYF
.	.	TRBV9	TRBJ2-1	TGTGCCAGCAGCGTAGGATATGAGCAGTTCTTC	CASSVGYEQFF
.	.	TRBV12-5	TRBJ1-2	TGTGCTAGTGGTCCCGGACAGAACTATGGCTACACCTTC	CASGPGQNYGYTF
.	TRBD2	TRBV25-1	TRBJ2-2	TGTGCCAGCACCCCCAGCGGGATTGCGAACACCGGGGAGCTGTTTTTT	CASTPSGIANTGELFF
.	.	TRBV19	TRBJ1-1	TGTGCCAGTAGTATCAGGGACTCTGAAGCTTTCTTT	CASSIRDSEAFF
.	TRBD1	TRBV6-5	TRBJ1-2	TGTGCCAGCAGTTACTCGACACAGGGGGATGGCTACACCTTC	CASSYSTQGDGYTF
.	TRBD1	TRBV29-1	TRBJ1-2	TGCAGCGTTGAAGACAGGGGGCCGTATGGCTACACCTTC	CSVEDRGPYGYTF
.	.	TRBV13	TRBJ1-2	TGTGCCAGCAGCCCGAGGAGAGATGGGGGGAACTATGGCTACACCTTC	CASSPRRDGGNYGYTF
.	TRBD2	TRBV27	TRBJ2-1	TGTGCCAGCAGTTCCGGACTAGATGAGCAGTTCTTC	CASSSGLDEQFF
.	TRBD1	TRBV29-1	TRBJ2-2	TGCAGCGTTGTTGGGACAGGGGGCCCCGGGGAGCTGTTTTTT	CSVVGTGGPGELFF
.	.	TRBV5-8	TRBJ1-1	TGTGCCAGTTGGGCCTCGGAGGACACTGAAGCTTTCTTT	CASWASEDTEAFF
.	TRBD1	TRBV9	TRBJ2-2	TGTGCCAGCAGCCCGGGGACAGGCGCAAGGACCGGGGAGCTGTTTTTT	CASSPGTGARTGELFF
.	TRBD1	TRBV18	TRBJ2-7	TGTGCCAGCTCCCCGCGAGGAGGGACAGGGGAAAGCTCCTACGAGCAGTACTTC	CASSPRGGTGESSYEQYF
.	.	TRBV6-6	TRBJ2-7	TGTGCCAGCAGCCAAAAACAGGGCTACGAGCAGTACTTC	CASSQKQGYEQYF
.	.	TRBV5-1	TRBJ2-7	TGCGCCAGCAGCTTGACAGGGTCCTACGAGCAGTACTTC	CASSLTGSYEQYF
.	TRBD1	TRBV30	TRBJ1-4	TGTGCCTGGGACAGGGGGGGAGCTAATGAAAAACTGTTTTTT	CAWDRGGANEKLFF
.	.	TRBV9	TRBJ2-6	TGTGCCAGCAGCGTGGTCTCTGGGGCCAACGTCCTGACTTTC	CASSVVSGANVLTF
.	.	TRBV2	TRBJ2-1	TGTGCCAGCAGTGAATTGACGGGAGCCTACAATGAGCAGTTCTTC	CASSELTGAYNEQFF
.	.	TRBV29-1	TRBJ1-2	TGCAGCGTGGGAGTTAACTATGGCTACACCTTC	CSVGVNYGYTF
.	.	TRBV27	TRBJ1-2	TGTGCCAGCAGTTTCCGCGGGTCCGACTATGGCTACACCTTC	CASSFRGSDYGYTF